Presented here are 10 T cell receptor beta chains from one specimen sequenced in a study of OX40 agonist ivuxolimab in advanced cancers. Repertoires were generated with immunoSEQ multiplex PCR, while TCRdb's copy carries only in-frame clones and drops some. There are 60,000 to 80,000 clones in the sample; 81% occur only once, and 5% lies in the top ten. The sequencing used CD4+ or CD8+ T cells sorted from blood, collected in a trial of the OX40 agonist ivuxolimab. The receptors stem from an adult with an advanced solid tumor such as melanoma, head and neck, liver or kidney cancer.

This clone was observed a handful of times. The chain employs TRBV11-2 and TRBJ1-2; 10 bases are a match to TRBD1. Per germline, CDR1 SGHAT and CDR2 FQNNGV. Losses at the gene ends were 3 bases for V and 8 bases for J; bases not matched to a gene: 12. This CDR3 has 16 residues. CDR3 bases: TGTGCCAGCAGCTTTACCGGGACAGGGGAATTAGGAGGCTACACCTTC. Protein: CASSFTGTGELGGYTF. The variable domain in full, with the rest retrieved from reference TRBV11-2 and TRBJ1-2, is EAGVAQSPRYKIIEKRQSVAFWCNPISGHATLYWYQQILGQGPKLLIQFQNNGVVDDSQLPKDRFSAERLKGVDSTLKIQPAKLEDSAVYLCASSFTGTGELGGYTFGSGTRLTVV.

This CDR3 reads CAWTLRGLDSPLHF. CDR3 in DNA: TGTGCCTGGACCCTCAGGGGGCTGGATTCACCCCTCCACTTT. The chain recombines TRBV30 with TRBJ1-6; TRBD1 matches 8 bases. Trimming took 4 bases from V and 8 from J; bases not matched to a gene: 7. Germline V gene sequence: CDR1 GTSNPN, CDR2 SVGIG (reference sequence). This CDR3 spans 14 amino acids.

CDR3 in amino acids: CASLTINQPQHF. The CDR3 bases are TGTGCCAGCTTAACGATAAATCAGCCCCAGCATTTT. V usage is TRBV28 and J usage is TRBJ1-5; D remains unclear. The germline V gene has CDR1 MDHEN and CDR2 SYDVKM. This CDR3 region has 12 residues. V dropped 8 bases and J dropped 4 bases, with 9 bases sitting between them.

The chain couples TRBV5-5 to TRBJ2-7; TRBD1 is a possible D gene (5 bases). The CDR3 contains 15 residues. CDR1 and CDR2 (germline): SGHKS, YYEKEE (reference sequence). The V end lost 2 bases, the J end lost 0 bases, and 12 bases lay between the germline ends. In nucleotides, the CDR3 is TGTGCCAGCAGCTTAGATTTGGACAACTCCTACGAGCAGTACTTC. Its translation: CASSLDLDNSYEQYF.

This chain links TRBV5-1 with TRBJ1-2, with D possibly matching TRBD1 (6 bases). V gave up 1 base and J gave up 8 bases, with 12 bases separating them. There are 13 residues in the CDR3. Germline V gene sequence: CDR1 SGHRS, CDR2 YFSETQ. The CDR3: CASSLSGGGGYTF. In DNA form, the CDR3 reads TGCGCCAGCAGCTTGTCCGGGGGCGGGGGCTACACCTTC.

This chain uses TRBV7-2 with TRBJ2-3; D is uncertain. The CDR3 is 13 residues long. Trimming took 1 base from V and 5 from J, leaving 7 bases between them. Germline CDR1 SGHTA, CDR2 FQGNSA. The CDR3 DNA follows: TGTGCCAGCAGCTTAGACGGTGGAGATACGCAGTATTTT. Its protein is CASSLDGGDTQYF. The whole variable domain, filled in from reference TRBV7-2 and TRBJ2-3, reads GAGVSQSPSNKVTEKGKDVELRCDPISGHTALYWYRQSLGQGLEFLIYFQGNSAPDKSGLPSDRFSAERTGGSVSTLTIQRTQQEDSAVYLCASSLDGGDTQYFGPGTRLTVL.

The V call is TRBV7-8, the J call TRBJ1-5, with D unclear. The V end was cut by 2 bases, the J end by 3 bases, with 5 bases between. CDR1 SGHVS and CDR2 FQNEAQ come from the germline V gene. CDR3 length: 13 amino acids. CDR3: CASSLTNNQPQHF. In DNA, the CDR3 is TGTGCCAGCAGCTTAACAAACAATCAGCCCCAGCATTTT.

The rearrangement joins TRBV5-1 to TRBJ1-1; 9 bases are shared with TRBD1. Trimming at V came to 4 bases and at J to 6 bases, leaving 4 bases not matched to a gene. The CDR3 spans 13 residues. Germline CDR1 and CDR2: SGHRS and YFSETQ. As DNA, the CDR3 is TGCGCCAGCAGCGTGGGACAGGGCCCTGAAGCTTTCTTT. Encoded protein: CASSVGQGPEAFF.

This chain uses TRBV19 with TRBJ2-4, with 8 nucleotides matching TRBD2. Germline V gene lookup returns CDR1 LNHDA and CDR2 SQIVND (reference sequence). The CDR3 has 14 amino acids. Losses at the gene ends were 7 bases for V and 9 bases for J; bases not matched to a gene: 11. In nucleotides, the CDR3 is TGTGCCAGTACCAAAAGCGGGGGCCCAGCCATTCAGTACTTC. It encodes CASTKSGGPAIQYF.

This clone was counted a few times. The chain couples TRBV6-6 to TRBJ1-2; 7 bases line up with TRBD1. V was pared by 6 bases and J by 3 bases, with 4 bases of the junction left unmatched. Germline V gene lookup returns CDR1 MNHNY and CDR2 SVGAGI (reference sequence). The CDR3 spans 13 residues. The CDR3 spells CASSLGTDYGYTF. CDR3 coding DNA: TGTGCCAGCAGCCTAGGGACAGACTATGGCTACACCTTC.